The clone carrying this T cell receptor beta chain came up many times. The antigen is unknown. This entry is derived from a study of T cells in Graves' hyperthyroidism and ophthalmopathy. V was pared by 2 bases and J by 9 bases, with 6 bases between. Per germline, CDR1 KGHDR and CDR2 SFDVKD. This CDR3 comprises 12 residues. With duration under 3 months, ophthalmopathy was active: Clinical Activity Score at least 3, NOSPECS at least 4. PBMCs were derived from 10 ml fresh peripheral blood. There were TCR beta CDR3 regions amplified from RNA transcripts. TCR CDR3 regions were first amplified by RT-PCR with HTBI primers. TCRdb independently ran MiXCR on the multiplex PCR reads; one entry per CDR3 protein. Of 640,000 or so distinct CDR3 sequences in the sample, approximately 15% were seen once. Overall study results and limits: Blood also contained most expanded thyroid clonotypes above 0.001. A model of 13 V-J features distinguished ophthalmopathy from stable hyperthyroidism.

Material for sequencing was blood. The rearrangement joins TRBV24-1 to TRBJ2-2; D is undetermined. This receptor was taken from a woman younger than 30 with Graves' ophthalmopathy. CDR3 loop: CATSDSFRELFF. In DNA form, the CDR3 reads TGTGCCACCAGTGATTCGTTCCGGGAGCTGTTTTTT.